This T cell receptor (beta chain) was retrieved from a study of blood T cells in healthy people across ages. Overall study: Template switching caught about one barcoded beta molecule for each two T cells.

PCR was performed a second time for roughly 7 to 11 cycles using a sample-barcoded 5' primer and a J-beta primer mix. At least 2.5 million CDR3-containing paired-end reads were obtained per sample. TCRdb itself ran the 5' RACE reads through MiXCR, one entry per CDR3 protein. The data contain 750,000 to 850,000 distinct CDR3 sequences, 20% to 25% of them singletons. Isolation of PBMCs gave at least 7 million cells per sample. The CDR3 spans 15 residues. The germline V gene has CDR1 MNHEY and CDR2 SVGEGT. These data are also associated with another study on T cells of mothers and their children. That work states: Overlap ran slightly, non-significantly higher for related than unrelated mother-child pairs.

The chain joins TRBV6-2 or TRBV6-3 to TRBJ2-5, with 10 bases aligning to TRBD1. The J call may be incorrect, as the DNA end agrees better with TRBJ2-1. Material: blood. This receptor was obtained from a boy aged 5-17 years in good health. CDR3 residues: CASREDRGLLLVQFF. The CDR3 DNA reads TGTGCCAGCAGGGAAGACAGGGGGCTCCTTTTGGTGCAGTTCTTC.